This T cell receptor (beta chain) was identified during a study of cytomegalovirus exposure and HLA in healthy donors. CDR1 MNHNS and CDR2 SASEGT come from the germline V gene. The V gene end was trimmed by 2 bases and the J gene end by 0 bases; junction bases not matched to a gene: 0. The CDR3 is made up of 15 amino acids. The primer mix had 60 Vbeta and 13 Jbeta primers. Assay: immunoSEQ multiplex PCR; the TCRdb copy retains only in-frame clones and omits some. The table has around 99,000 clones, roughly 87% seen once; the top ten hold roughly 2.6%. Sequencing was carried out using PBMCs. The J gene is TRBJ2-1, the V gene TRBV6-1; 8 nucleotides match TRBD2. The receptor was derived from a man aged 30-40 years in good health and CMV-seropositive. CDR3 nucleotide sequence: TGTGCCAGCAGTGAACTAGCGGGCTCCTACAATGAGCAGTTCTTC. Its translation: CASSELAGSYNEQFF.